This T cell receptor beta chain stems from a study of identical twins. Germline-derived CDR1 and CDR2 are SGDLS and YYNGEE. The CDR3 is made up of 16 amino acids. V shed 3 bases and J shed 0 bases, with 12 bases lying between them. TCRdb called the 5' RACE reads again in MiXCR, with one record for every CDR3 protein. The table lists roughly 500,000 distinct CDR3 sequences, roughly 21% of them singletons. This sample also belongs to another study, concerning T cells expressing NK-cell markers.

The V and J genes are TRBV9 and TRBJ1-4; possible D gene TRBD1, 5 bases. The receptor comes from a woman under 30 in good health. The sequencing sample was made of CD4+ T cells sorted from blood. This CDR3 reads CASSAGTGATNEKLFF. CDR3 sequence (DNA): TGTGCCAGCAGCGCGGGGACGGGAGCAACTAATGAAAAACTGTTTTTT.